Presented here are 17 T cell receptor beta chains from one specimen sequenced in a study of blood T cells in healthy people across ages. Together with a sample-barcoded 5' primer, a J-beta primer mix was included in a second PCR lasting about 7 to 12 cycles. TCRdb reprocessed the 5' RACE reads with MiXCR, giving one entry per CDR3 protein. The sample holds roughly 1.6 million distinct CDR3 sequences, 30% to 40% seen once. Sequencing was carried out using blood. These receptors were taken from a woman in her 30s in good health.

This clonotype was counted only a few times. This rearrangement joins TRBV20-1 to TRBJ2-7; D not certain. This CDR3 has 17 residues. Trimming cost V 3 bases and J 2 bases, with 23 bases left between them. In germline, CDR1 is DFQATT, CDR2 SNEGSKA (reference sequence). The CDR3: CSASSSTMHLITYEQYF. As DNA, the CDR3 is TGCAGTGCTAGTTCGAGTACGATGCATCTAATTACCTACGAGCAGTACTTC.

Here the CDR3 reads CASSGGAGVAEAFF. Written as DNA, the CDR3 is TGTGCCAGCAGCGGGGGGGCCGGGGTCGCTGAAGCTTTCTTT. The chain recombines TRBV11-1 with TRBJ1-1, with D possibly TRBD1 on 6 matching bases. CDR1 SGHAT and CDR2 FQDESV come from the germline V gene (reference sequence). Between the trimmed V and J ends, which lost 5 bases and 6 bases, there was a span of 16 bases. The CDR3 sequence is 14 residues long. The whole variable domain, remainder taken from reference TRBV11-1 and TRBJ1-1, is EAEVAQSPRYKITEKSQAVAFWCDPISGHATLYWYRQILGQGPELLVQFQDESVVDDSQLPKDRFSAERLKGVDSTLKIQPAELGDSAMYLCASSGGAGVAEAFFGQGTRLTVV.

This clonotype was detected only a few times. The genes are TRBV7-2 and TRBJ2-5; 10 bases fit TRBD2. The CDR3 runs to 15 residues. V gave up 5 bases and J gave up 1 base; unmatched junction bases: 4. Germline lookup yields CDR1 SGHTA and CDR2 FQGNSA. The CDR3, as DNA: TGTGCCAGCAGCCTTAGCGGGAGGTCCCAAGAGACCCAGTACTTC. Protein: CASSLSGRSQETQYF.

In its sample, this clonotype was seen a few times. The chain joins TRBV7-2 to TRBJ2-1, with a possible D match to TRBD1 (5 bases). The V end was cut by 5 bases, the J end by 3 bases, with 23 bases between. This CDR3 is built from 18 residues. Germline CDR1 reads SGHTA; CDR2 reads FQGNSA. The CDR3 is CASSVKGQALSFYNEQFF. The CDR3 bases are TGTGCCAGCAGCGTAAAGGGGCAGGCCCTATCTTTCTACAATGAGCAGTTCTTC.

This chain connects TRBV20-1 to TRBJ1-2; tentative D call: TRBD1 (5 bases). V lost 1 base, J lost 6 bases, and 12 bases lay in between. The germline CDR1 and CDR2 sequences are DFQATT and SNEGSKA (reference sequence). The length of the CDR3 is 13 residues. The CDR3 spells CSARVRVGNGYTF. CDR3 coding DNA: TGCAGTGCTAGAGTCAGGGTAGGAAATGGCTACACCTTC.

This clonotype was recorded only once. V and J are TRBV11-2 and TRBJ2-3, with 8 bases matching TRBD2. V was pared by 1 base and J by 1 base, with 4 bases of the junction left unmatched. This CDR3 comprises 16 residues. Germline CDR1 reads SGHAT; CDR2 reads FQNNGV. DNA for the CDR3: TGTGCCAGCAGCTTAGTTGGTAGCGGGGGCACAGATACGCAGTATTTT. This encodes CASSLVGSGGTDTQYF.

The chain employs TRBV28 and TRBJ2-7, with D perhaps TRBD1 (5 bases). Trimming took off 1 base at V and 6 bases at J, with 22 bases between the two ends. The CDR3 runs 17 residues. Per germline, CDR1 MDHEN and CDR2 SYDVKM. The CDR3 region has the DNA TGTGCCAGCAGTTTATATCCCGCCCGCAGGGATAAGGGCGAGCAGTACTTC. Translation gives CASSLYPARRDKGEQYF.

J is TRBJ2-3 and V is TRBV4-1; weak D call: TRBD2 (6 bases). The V and J ends lost 0 bases and 5 bases respectively, with 15 bases between them. The germline V gene has CDR1 MGHRA and CDR2 YSYEKL. The CDR3 length is 16 residues. The CDR3 DNA sequence: TGCGCCAGCAGCCAAGATAAGCGGGTAGTCATAGATACGCAGTATTTT. The encoded protein is CASSQDKRVVIDTQYF.

Ten or more counts support this clonotype. The gene calls are TRBV4-1 and TRBJ2-1; D is ambiguous. Germline CDR1 MGHRA, CDR2 YSYEKL. V lost 3 bases to trimming and J lost 6 bases, with 18 bases between them. The CDR3 consists of 16 residues. DNA for the CDR3: TGCGCCAGCAGCCACGGACCGGGCCCCACTGGCAATGAGCAGTTCTTC. Translating it yields CASSHGPGPTGNEQFF.

To note about this clonotype: A much larger clone differs by one base, so this may be a read error. This chain joins TRBV3-1 and TRBJ2-1; D possibly corresponds to TRBD2 (5 bases). The better agreement between TRBJ2-7 and the DNA end casts doubt on the J call. CDR3 length equals 14 residues. Germline values: CDR1 LGHDT, CDR2 YNNKEL (reference sequence). CDR3 bases: TGTGCCAGCAGCCCGACCCGGGGAGACTACGAGCAGTACTTC. Residues: CASSPTRGDYEQYF.

This clonotype was detected only a few times. The chain uses TRBV5-1 and TRBJ2-1, with 12 bases that match TRBD2. CDR1 and CDR2 (germline): SGHRS, YFSETQ. The CDR3 sequence is 18 residues long. Trimming removed 3 bases from V and 0 bases from J; junction bases left unmatched: 7. The CDR3 sequence is CASSYGRTSGTSYNEQFF. As DNA, the CDR3 is TGCGCCAGCAGCTACGGGAGGACTAGCGGGACCTCCTACAATGAGCAGTTCTTC.

The V and J genes are TRBV12-3 or TRBV12-4 and TRBJ1-5; D not resolved. The CDR3 is made up of 14 amino acids. The germline V and J ends were trimmed by 3 bases and 1 base, with 7 bases remaining between them. The CDR3 spells CASSFIVSNQPQHF. DNA for the CDR3: TGTGCCAGCAGTTTTATCGTCAGCAATCAGCCCCAGCATTTT.

This clonotype has a handful of counts. The chain carries TRBV2 and TRBJ2-1, with 11 bases matching TRBD2. Germline lookup yields CDR1 SNHLY and CDR2 FYNNEI. This CDR3 spans 17 amino acids. Germline trimming cut 4 bases from V and 5 bases from J; bases unmatched to any gene: 10. CDR3 in DNA: TGTGCCAGCAGTGCTTTAAAAGGGACTAGCGGAGACAATGAGCAGTTCTTC. This codes for CASSALKGTSGDNEQFF.

The chain joins TRBV5-1 to TRBJ2-3, with 10 positions matching TRBD2. J was trimmed by 12 bases and V by 2 bases; bases with no gene match: 6. Per germline, CDR1 SGHRS and CDR2 YFSETQ. CDR3 length equals 13 residues. This CDR3 is CASSFGSGRVQYF. DNA of the CDR3: TGCGCCAGCAGCTTCGGGAGCGGGAGGGTACAGTATTTT.

This clonotype was recorded a few times. This chain connects TRBV10-2 to TRBJ2-5; the D gene is possibly TRBD1 (5 bases). V gave up 3 bases and J gave up 5 bases, with 10 bases separating them. Germline V gene sequence: CDR1 WSHSY, CDR2 SAAADI. The CDR3 is 13 amino acids. CDR3 bases: TGCGCCAGCAGTGACTCAGGGTGGGAGACCCAGTACTTC. Its protein product is CASSDSGWETQYF.

Remarks on this clonotype: It may be a read error: a sequence one base away is much more abundant. The CDR3 end shows no conserved phenylalanine or tryptophan, and so a read error is likely. The chain joins TRBV29-1 to TRBJ2-5; 8 bases fit TRBD1. The J call could be wrong; TRBJ2-7 is a better fit for the DNA end. There are 17 residues in the CDR3. Germline V gene sequence: CDR1 SQVTM, CDR2 ANQGSEA. The CDR3 coding sequence is TGCAGCGTTGAACTCGGGGTTACCCGGACAGGGAACTACGAGCAGTACTGC. This translates into CSVELGVTRTGNYEQYC.

J is TRBJ2-7 and V is TRBV14; possibly TRBD1 for D (5 bases). From germline, CDR1 is SGHDN and CDR2 FVKESK. V was cut by 2 bases and J by 3 bases, with 20 bases left in between. The CDR3 is 17 amino acids. The CDR3 region is CASSQTRQSHLDYEQYF. In DNA, the CDR3 is TGTGCCAGCAGCCAAACCCGACAGTCCCACTTGGACTACGAGCAGTACTTC.